This T cell receptor beta chain was sequenced during a study of cytomegalovirus exposure and HLA in healthy donors. Study conclusions and caveats: Later analysis showed TCR association rates varying by HLA locus, highest for DRB1 and lowest for HLA-C. Owing to their indistinguishability, certain V segments, notably TRBV6-2 and TRBV6-3, were excluded.

Germline CDR1 reads SGDLS; CDR2 reads YYNGEE. CDR3 size: 15 residues. The ends were cut back, 3 bases at V and 0 bases at J, with 10 bases in the middle. Notes on this clone: Antigen: not known.

The study ran its PCR with 60 Vbeta and 13 Jbeta primers. The assay was immunoSEQ multiplex PCR, and TCRdb's table has in-frame clones only and misses some. The sample carries around 150,000 clones, about 83% recorded once. This receptor was identified in a woman in her 30s in good health and CMV-seronegative. The J gene is TRBJ1-3, the V gene TRBV9, with TRBD1 as a possible D gene (6 bases). Specimen: PBMCs. CDR3 nucleotides: TGTGCCAGCAGCGGGGGACATTACTCTGGAAACACCATATATTTT. It codes for CASSGGHYSGNTIYF.